The entry that follows covers one T cell receptor beta chain sequence. The source of the sample is a study of beta chain features in type 1 diabetes. The study reverse transcribed the entire isolated RNA, so it sequenced expressed TCRB transcripts. Assay: immunoSEQ multiplex PCR; the TCRdb copy retains only in-frame clones and omits some. The repertoire has around 320,000 clones, 14% of them found once; the top ten carry under 8.5%. The CDR3 loop spans 17 amino acids. Germline values: CDR1 LNHDA, CDR2 SQIVND (reference sequence). V lost 3 bases and J lost 0, with 17 bases in between. This rearrangement joins TRBV19 to TRBJ1-1; possibly TRBD1 for D (5 bases). The sample comprised central memory CD4+ T cells from blood. The sequence derives from a man aged 30 to 45 in good health. CDR3: CASSIQAGVTMNTEAFF. CDR3 sequence (DNA): TGTGCCAGTAGTATTCAAGCGGGGGTCACCATGAACACTGAAGCTTTCTTT.